Below are 3 T cell receptor beta chains sequenced from a single sample in a study of naive and memory T cell subsets. The beta constant-region primer was an equimolar mix of two oligonucleotides covering TRBC1 and TRBC2. Nested alpha and beta constant-region primers with the SP2 primer drove four PCR rounds on ligated cDNA. TCRdb used MiXCR to reprocess the UMI-ligation and nested PCR reads, holding one entry per CDR3 protein. Here the sample spans 25,000 to 40,000 distinct CDR3 sequences, approximately 17% being singletons. The sample was effector memory CD4+ T cells from blood. Subset given: effector memory, CD45RA- CD27-. The source of these receptors is a human donor in good health.

This clonotype was counted many times. The chain couples TRBV20-1 to TRBJ2-3; D is perhaps TRBD1 (6 bases). From germline, CDR1 is DFQATT and CDR2 SNEGSKA (reference sequence). V lost 7 bases and J 3 bases, leaving 17 bases between the germline ends. The CDR3 loop spans 14 amino acids. In DNA form, the CDR3 reads TGCAGTGTCCCTAAAGGGGGTGGGACAGATACGCAGTATTTT. Protein: CSVPKGGGTDTQYF.

The chain carries TRBV28 and TRBJ1-5, with D maybe TRBD1 (5 bases). There are 14 residues in the CDR3. Per the germline V gene, CDR1 is MDHEN and CDR2 is SYDVKM. V lost 5 bases and J lost 5, with 13 bases in between. DNA of the CDR3: TGTGCCAGCAGTGTACAGCGAGGGGATCAGCCCCAGCATTTT. This sequence encodes CASSVQRGDQPQHF.

In this sample, this clonotype turned up once. V is TRBV9 and J is TRBJ2-1; no clear D. Germline V gives CDR1 SGDLS, CDR2 YYNGEE. The CDR3 consists of 15 residues. Trimming left V 0 bases short and J 1 base short, with 8 bases between. CDR3 in DNA: TGTGCCAGCAGCGTAGGGACGGCTTCCTACAATGAGCAGTTCTTC. This encodes CASSVGTASYNEQFF. The whole variable domain, filled in from reference TRBV9 and TRBJ2-1, reads DSGVTQTPKHLITATGQRVTLRCSPRSGDLSVYWYQQSLDQGLQFLIQYYNGEERAKGNILERFSAQQFPDLHSELNLSSLELGDSALYFCASSVGTASYNEQFFGPGTRLTVL.